This T cell receptor beta chain was recorded in a study of vaccination and CD4 T cells after COVID-19. On this clonotype itself: Its antigen is currently unknown.

From germline, CDR1 is SGHTA and CDR2 FQGNSA. Between the trimmed V and J ends, which lost 1 base and 3 bases, there was a span of 5 bases. This CDR3 has 13 amino acids. Specified treatment: approximately nine-day PBMC culture with coronavirus spike peptide pools or control peptides (ViraFEST assay). Sequenced with the Oncomine TCR Beta short-read assay was DNA taken from cultured CD4+ T cells. TCRdb processed the PCR reads anew with MiXCR; each CDR3 protein has one entry. The sample holds roughly 11,000 distinct CDR3 sequences, around 28% seen once. The clonotype originates from a human donor with COVID-19. The sample comprised cultured CD4+ T cells from blood. The chain uses TRBV7-2 and TRBJ2-3; D gene uncertain. The DNA for the CDR3 is TGTGCCAGCAGCTTAGTGCCAACAGATACGCAGTATTTT. Protein product: CASSLVPTDTQYF.